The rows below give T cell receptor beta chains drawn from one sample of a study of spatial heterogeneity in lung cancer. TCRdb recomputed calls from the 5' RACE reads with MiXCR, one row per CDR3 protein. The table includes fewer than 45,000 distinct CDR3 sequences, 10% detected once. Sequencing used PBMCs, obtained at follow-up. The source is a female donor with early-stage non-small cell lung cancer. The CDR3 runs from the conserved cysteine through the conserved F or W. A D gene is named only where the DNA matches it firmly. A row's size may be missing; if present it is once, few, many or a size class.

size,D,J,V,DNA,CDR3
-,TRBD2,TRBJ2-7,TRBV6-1,TGTGCCAGCAGTGAATTTAGCGGGAGCTCCTACGAGCAGTACTTC,CASSEFSGSSYEQYF
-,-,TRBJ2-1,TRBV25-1,TGTGCCAGCAGTGAATTGGGGTACAATGAGCAGTTCTTC,CASSELGYNEQFF
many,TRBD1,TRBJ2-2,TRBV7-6,TGTGCCAGCAGCAAGACAGGGTCGGGCACCGGGGAGCTGTTTTTT,CASSKTGSGTGELFF
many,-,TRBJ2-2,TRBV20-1,TGCAGTGCTAAGGGGGGGCCCGGGGAGCTGTTTTTT,CSAKGGPGELFF
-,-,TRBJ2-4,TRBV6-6,TGTGCCAGCAGCCCATATGCCAAAAACATTCAGTACTTC,CASSPYAKNIQYF
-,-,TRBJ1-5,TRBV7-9,TGTGCCAGCAGCTTGGAGAATCAGCCCCAGCATTTT,CASSLENQPQHF
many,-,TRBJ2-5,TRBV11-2,TGTGCCAGCAGCTTAAACTCCCAAGAGACCCAGTACTTC,CASSLNSQETQYF
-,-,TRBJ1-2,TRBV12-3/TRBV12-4,TGTGCCAGCAGTTTTCAAAACTATGGCTACACCTTC,CASSFQNYGYTF
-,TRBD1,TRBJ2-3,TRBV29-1,TGCAGCGCAAGCGCACAGGGGGACACAGATACGCAGTATTTT,CSASAQGDTDTQYF
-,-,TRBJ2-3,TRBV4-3,TGCGCCAGCAGCCAAGACCCCCGGGGCTCAACCACAGATACGCAGTATTTT,CASSQDPRGSTTDTQYF
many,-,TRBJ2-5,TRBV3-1,TGTGCCAGCAGCCCCAGGGGAGAGACCCAGTACTTC,CASSPRGETQYF
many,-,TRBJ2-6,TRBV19,TGTGCCAGTAGTATTGTGGCCTCTGGGGCCAACGTCCTGACTTTC,CASSIVASGANVLTF
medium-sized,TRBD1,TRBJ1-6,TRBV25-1,TGTGCCAGCAGGACCGGGACAGGGTTTTCACCCCTCCACTTT,CASRTGTGFSPLHF
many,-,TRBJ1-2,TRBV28,TGTGCCAGCAGTTTAAGTATTTCGAGCTATGGCTACACCTTC,CASSLSISSYGYTF
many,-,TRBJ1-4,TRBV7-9,TGTGCCAGCAGCTTAAGATATAGTGAAAAACTGTTTTTT,CASSLRYSEKLFF
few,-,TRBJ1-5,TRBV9,TGTGCCAGCAGCGTCAGTGGGGGGGGCAATCAGCCCCAGCATTTT,CASSVSGGGNQPQHF
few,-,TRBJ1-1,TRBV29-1,TGCAGCGCCACTAAGGACGGATCGGGAGTGTTCTTT,CSATKDGSGVFF
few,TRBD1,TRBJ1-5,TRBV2,TGTGCCAGCAGTGAAGAGTGGACAGGGCAGAATCAGCCCCAGCATTTT,CASSEEWTGQNQPQHF
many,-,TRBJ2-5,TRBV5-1,TGCGCCAGCAGCTCCGGGACCCTGGGGGAGACCCAGTACTTC,CASSSGTLGETQYF
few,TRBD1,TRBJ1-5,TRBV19,TGTGCCAGTAGTATCTGGCTAGGACAGGGGGCGAATCAGCCCCAGCATTTT,CASSIWLGQGANQPQHF
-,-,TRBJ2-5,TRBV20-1,TGCAGTGCTACCCCTAATCAAGAGACCCAGTACTTC,CSATPNQETQYF
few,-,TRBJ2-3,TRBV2,TGTGCCAGCAGTGGGGGGTTCAAAGATACGCAGTATTTT,CASSGGFKDTQYF
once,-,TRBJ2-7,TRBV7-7,TGTGCTAGCAGCCAATACGGACGGAGCTCCTACGAGCAGTACTTC,CASSQYGRSSYEQYF
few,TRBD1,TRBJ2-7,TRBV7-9,TGTGCCAGCAGCCCAAAGGGACAGGGTTACGAGCAGTACTTC,CASSPKGQGYEQYF
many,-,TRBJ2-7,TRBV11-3,TGTGCCAGCAGCTTCACGAGCGGAGAGCAGTACTTC,CASSFTSGEQYF
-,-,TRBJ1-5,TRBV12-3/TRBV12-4,TGTGCCAGCAGTTTGGGGGACATCAATCAGCCCCAGCATTTT,CASSLGDINQPQHF
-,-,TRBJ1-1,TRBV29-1,TGCAGCGTTGTAAGGTTTGGGGACACTGAAGCTTTCTTT,CSVVRFGDTEAFF
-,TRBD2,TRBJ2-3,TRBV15,TGTGCCACCTCAGCGGGGGGCACAGATACGCAGTATTTT,CATSAGGTDTQYF
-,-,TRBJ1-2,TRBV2,TGTGCCAGCAGTGACGGGCGAAGCTATGGCTACACCTTC,CASSDGRSYGYTF
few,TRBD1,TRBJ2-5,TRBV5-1,TGCGCCAGCACAGCGACAGGGGGCCCTTTGGAGACCCAGTACTTC,CASTATGGPLETQYF
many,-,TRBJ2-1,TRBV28,TGTGCCAGCAGCCTCATCAATGAGCAGTTCTTC,CASSLINEQFF
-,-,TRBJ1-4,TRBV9,TGTGCCAGCAGCGATAATCCTAATGAAAAACTGTTTTTT,CASSDNPNEKLFF
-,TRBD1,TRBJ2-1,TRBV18,TGTGCCAGCTCCAGGGGGCCCTACAATGAGCAGTTCTTC,CASSRGPYNEQFF
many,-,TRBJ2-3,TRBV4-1,TGCGCCAGCAGCCAGACGGGGGCCCCCACAGATACGCAGTATTTT,CASSQTGAPTDTQYF
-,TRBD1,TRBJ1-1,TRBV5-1,TGCGCCAGCAGCTTACAGGGGGCTGTGAACACTGAAGCTTTCTTT,CASSLQGAVNTEAFF
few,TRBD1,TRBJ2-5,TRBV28,TGTGCCAGCAGCTCCGCCGGGACAGGGAGACAAGAGACCCAGTACTTC,CASSSAGTGRQETQYF
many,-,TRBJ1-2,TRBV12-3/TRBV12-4,TGTGCCAGCAGTTTGATCCTAGCGGGGGCGCCGGGCTACACCTTC,CASSLILAGAPGYTF
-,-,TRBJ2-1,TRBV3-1,TGTGCCAGCAGCGTAAGTAACGTAGCCTACAATGAGCAGTTCTTC,CASSVSNVAYNEQFF
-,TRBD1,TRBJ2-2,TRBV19,TGTGCCAGTAGTACCAGACAGGGAGCGCCGTCGAAGCTGTTTTTT,CASSTRQGAPSKLFF
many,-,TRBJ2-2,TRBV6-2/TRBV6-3,TGTGCCAGCAGTTACTCTCGGGACCATAACACCGGGGAGCTGTTTTTT,CASSYSRDHNTGELFF
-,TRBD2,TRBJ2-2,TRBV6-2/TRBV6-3,TGTGCCAGCAGGCTAGACGGGACTAGCGGTACCGGGGAGCTGTTTTTT,CASRLDGTSGTGELFF
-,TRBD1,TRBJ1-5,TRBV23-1,TGCGCCAGCAGTCAATCGGGAGACAGGGGCATCTATAGCAATCAGCCCCAGCATTTT,CASSQSGDRGIYSNQPQHF
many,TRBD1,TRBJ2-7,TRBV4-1,TGCGCCAGCAGCCCCCAGGGGGAAAGCTACGAGCAGTACTTC,CASSPQGESYEQYF
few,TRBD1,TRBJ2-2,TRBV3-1,TGTGCCAGCAGCCAATTTCAGGGGGCCGGGGAGCTGTTTTTT,CASSQFQGAGELFF
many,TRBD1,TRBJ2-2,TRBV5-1,TGCGCCAGCAGCTTGGGAGGACAGGGGAGCCGGGAGCTGTTTTTT,CASSLGGQGSRELFF
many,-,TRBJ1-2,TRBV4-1,TGCGCCAGCAGCCTGGGTCCAGTCTCGGCCTTC,CASSLGPVSAF
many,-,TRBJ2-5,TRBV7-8,TGTGCCAGCAGCTTAAAACCCTGGCAGGATCAAGAGACCCAGTACTTC,CASSLKPWQDQETQYF
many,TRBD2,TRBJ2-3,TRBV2,TGTGCCAGCAGTGAGTTGCGGGGGGGCACAGATACGCAGTATTTT,CASSELRGGTDTQYF
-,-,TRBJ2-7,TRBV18,TGTGCCAGCTCACCGGACAGTAGGTCTGACGAGCAGTACTTC,CASSPDSRSDEQYF